Presented here are 15 T cell receptor beta chains from one specimen sequenced in a study of blood T cell repertoires in COVID-19. Libraries were prepared by immunoSEQ multiplex PCR; TCRdb keeps only in-frame clonotypes and omits some of them. The sample yields under 300,000 clones, roughly 85% seen once. The sample comprised peripheral blood. The origin of the receptors is a woman in her forties or fifties who had recovered from COVID-19.

The CDR3 nucleotides read TGTGCCAGTAGTCCGTTGACAGGGGGCCGGAGTAACTATGGCTACACCTTC. As protein: CASSPLTGGRSNYGYTF. This rearrangement joins TRBV19 to TRBJ1-2; 10 nucleotides match TRBD1. Looked up from germline, CDR1 is LNHDA and CDR2 is SQIVND (reference sequence). The CDR3 extends over 17 amino acids. The V and J ends lost 5 bases and 1 base, in that order; junction bases with no gene match: 10.

The V call is TRBV3-1 (or the pseudogene TRBV3-2), the J call TRBJ2-2, with 7 bases matching TRBD1. Losses at the gene ends were 4 bases for V and 8 bases for J; bases not matched to a gene: 19. The germline V gene has CDR1 LGHDT and CDR2 YNNKEL (reference sequence). There are 18 residues in the CDR3. CDR3 residues: CASSPGGNGTADLGELFF. Here the CDR3 DNA reads TGTGCCAGCAGCCCAGGGGGAAACGGGACAGCCGACCTAGGGGAGCTGTTTTTT.

The rearrangement links TRBV7-9 to TRBJ2-7; possibly TRBD1 for D (6 bases). The CDR3 sequence is 16 residues long. Germline CDR1 SEHNR, CDR2 FQNEAQ (reference sequence). Trimming took off 6 bases at V and 0 bases at J, with 18 bases between the two ends. CDR3 amino acids: CASRSTRDNGSYEQYF. The CDR3 DNA sequence: TGTGCCAGCAGATCCACACGGGACAACGGCTCCTACGAGCAGTACTTC.

The V call is TRBV28, the J call TRBJ1-2; unclear D gene. This CDR3 contains 13 residues. V dropped 2 bases and J dropped 8 bases, with 12 bases sitting between them. The germline gives CDR1 MDHEN, CDR2 SYDVKM. The CDR3 DNA is TGTGCCAGCAGTTTAGGTTCTCGCGTAGGCTACACCTTC. Translated: CASSLGSRVGYTF.

The table lists this clone with a count of one. The chain is built from TRBV6-5 and TRBJ1-2; D possibly corresponds to TRBD1 (5 bases). Germline CDR1 MNHEY, CDR2 SVGAGI. The CDR3 extends over 14 amino acids. The ends were cut back, 6 bases at V and 5 bases at J, with 16 bases in the middle. The CDR3 loop reads CASRTTGGTYGYTF. CDR3 in DNA: TGTGCCAGCAGAACAACGGGGGGAACATATGGCTACACCTTC.

This chain joins TRBV5-4 and TRBJ2-7, with 10 bases lining up with TRBD1. V trimming: 4 bases; J trimming: 2 bases; junction bases outside the gene matches: 3. Germline CDR1 SGHNT, CDR2 YYREEE (reference sequence). This CDR3 spans 14 amino acids. The DNA of the CDR3 is TGTGCCAGCAGCACCGACAGGGGGCCCTACGAGCAGTACTTC. It is translated as CASSTDRGPYEQYF.

The chain carries TRBV6-5 and TRBJ2-3; maybe TRBD1 (5 bases). Germline loops: CDR1 MNHEY, CDR2 SVGAGI. The CDR3 is made up of 14 amino acids. Trimming removed 6 bases at V and 1 base at J, with 11 bases between. CDR3 region: CASSQGRGTDTQYF. For the CDR3, the DNA is TGTGCCAGCAGCCAGGGAAGAGGCACAGATACGCAGTATTTT.

This clone has more than one count but fewer than ten. The CDR3 bases are TGTGCCAGCAGCGTAGGTGTGTCAGGGAGGGAAAAACTGTTTTTT. This codes for CASSVGVSGREKLFF. This sequence joins TRBV9 and TRBJ1-4, with a weak D call TRBD1 (5 bases). This CDR3 is 15 amino acids long. Germline V CDR1 and CDR2: SGDLS, YYNGEE. Trimming shortened V by 0 bases and J by 8 bases, and 14 bases separated the two germline ends.

The J gene is TRBJ2-3, the V gene TRBV10-2, with 13 bases matching TRBD2. Looked up from germline, CDR1 is WSHSY and CDR2 is SAAADI. The length of the CDR3 is 14 residues. V gave up 6 bases and J gave up 3 bases; unmatched junction bases: 0. The CDR3 spells CASRTSGGTDTQYF. The CDR3 DNA follows: TGCGCCAGCAGGACTAGCGGGGGGACAGATACGCAGTATTTT.

This chain links TRBV15 with TRBJ1-1; D is uncertain. Per the germline V gene, CDR1 is LNHNV and CDR2 is YYDKDF (reference sequence). V gave up 5 bases and J gave up 11 bases, with 21 bases separating them. The CDR3 contains 14 residues. DNA of the CDR3: TGTGCCACCAGCCCTAGGCCTGGGTATGTGCTGGCTTTCTTT. Translation: CATSPRPGYVLAFF.

This chain joins TRBV7-9 and TRBJ2-2, with D hard to call. The CDR3 is 11 residues long. V was trimmed by 8 bases and J by 7 bases, leaving 8 bases between them. CDR1 and CDR2 from the germline V gene are SEHNR and FQNEAQ (reference sequence). The CDR3, as DNA: TGTGCCAGCCTCCTAGTCGGGGAGCTGTTTTTT. Its translation: CASLLVGELFF.

The CDR3 DNA reads TGTGCCACCAGTCTTGGACAGGAGTACCAAGAGACCCAGTACTTC. As protein: CATSLGQEYQETQYF. V and J are TRBV24-1 and TRBJ2-5, with TRBD1 matching over 7 bases. The CDR3 spans 15 residues. J gave up 0 bases and V 6 bases, and 6 bases lay outside the gene matches. CDR1 and CDR2 (germline): KGHDR, SFDVKD.

The rearrangement joins TRBV18 to TRBJ1-5, with a tentative D call TRBD1 (5 bases). V lost 5 bases to trimming and J lost 0 bases, with 8 bases between them. CDR3 length: 14 amino acids. Germline loops: CDR1 KGHSH, CDR2 LQKENI. CDR3: CASSGANSNQPQHF. The CDR3 nucleotides are TGTGCCAGCTCAGGGGCGAATAGCAATCAGCCCCAGCATTTT. The variable domain in full, with the rest retrieved from reference TRBV18 and TRBJ1-5, is NAGVMQNPRHLVRRRGQEARLRCSPMKGHSHVYWYRQLPEEGLKFMVYLQKENIIDESGMPKERFSAEFPKEGPSILRIQQVVRGDSAAYFCASSGANSNQPQHFGDGTRLSIL.

This clone was observed a few times. The chain recombines TRBV19 with TRBJ1-1; 10 nucleotides align to TRBD1. CDR1 LNHDA and CDR2 SQIVND come from the germline V gene (reference sequence). The junction had 3 bases not matched to a gene; V was cut back by 0 bases and J by 5 bases. CDR3 size: 15 residues. CDR3 in amino acids: CASSIEGTGETEAFF. The CDR3, as DNA: TGTGCCAGTAGTATAGAGGGGACAGGGGAGACTGAAGCTTTCTTT.

The chain's CDR3 is CASSTTLDRATYNEQFF. The CDR3, as DNA: TGTGCCAGCAGCACCACCCTGGACAGGGCGACCTACAATGAGCAGTTCTTC. The V call is TRBV3-1 (or the pseudogene TRBV3-2), the J call TRBJ2-1; 8 bases align to TRBD1. V lost 5 bases to trimming and J lost 2 bases; unmatched junction nucleotides: 11. Germline V gene lookup returns CDR1 LGHDT and CDR2 YNNKEL (reference sequence). The CDR3 runs 17 residues.